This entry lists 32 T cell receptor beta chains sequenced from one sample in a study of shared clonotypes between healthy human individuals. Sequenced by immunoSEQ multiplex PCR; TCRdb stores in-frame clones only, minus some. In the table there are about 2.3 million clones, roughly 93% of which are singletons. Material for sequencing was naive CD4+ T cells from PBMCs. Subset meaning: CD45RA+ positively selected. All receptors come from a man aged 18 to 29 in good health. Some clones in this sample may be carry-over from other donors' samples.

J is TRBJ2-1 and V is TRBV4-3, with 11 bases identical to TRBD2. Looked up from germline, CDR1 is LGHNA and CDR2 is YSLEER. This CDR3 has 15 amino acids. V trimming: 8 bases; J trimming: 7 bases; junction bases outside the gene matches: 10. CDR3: CASSATSGVWNEQFF. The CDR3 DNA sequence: TGCGCCAGCTCAGCGACTAGCGGGGTTTGGAATGAGCAGTTCTTC.

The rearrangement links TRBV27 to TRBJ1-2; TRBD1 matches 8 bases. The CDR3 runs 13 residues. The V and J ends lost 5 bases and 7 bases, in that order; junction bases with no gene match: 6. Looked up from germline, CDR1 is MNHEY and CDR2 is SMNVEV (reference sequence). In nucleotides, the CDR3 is TGTGCCAGCAGTCCGACAGGGGCCCGTGGCTACACCTTC. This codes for CASSPTGARGYTF.

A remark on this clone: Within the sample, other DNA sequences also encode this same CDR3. The CDR3 DNA reads as TGCGCCAGCAGCTTGGTGGTAGCGGGATCCTACGAGCAGTACTTC. It translates to CASSLVVAGSYEQYF. This chain uses TRBV5-1 with TRBJ2-7; 8 bases fit TRBD2. The CDR3 sequence is 15 residues long. Unmatched junction bases numbered 3, after V lost 0 bases and J lost 1 base. CDR1 and CDR2 from the germline V gene are SGHRS and YFSETQ. Together with reference TRBV5-1 and TRBJ2-7, the CDR3 gives the full variable domain: KAGVTQTPRYLIKTRGQQVTLSCSPISGHRSVSWYQQTPGQGLQFLFEYFSETQRNKGNFPGRFSGRQFSNSRSEMNVSTLELGDSALYLCASSLVVAGSYEQYFGPGTRLTVT.

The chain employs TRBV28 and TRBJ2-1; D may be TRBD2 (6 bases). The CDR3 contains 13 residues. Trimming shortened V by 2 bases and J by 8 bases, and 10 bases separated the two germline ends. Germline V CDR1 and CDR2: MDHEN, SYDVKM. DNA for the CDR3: TGTGCCAGCAGTTTAGGAGGGGAAGATGAGCAGTTCTTC. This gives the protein CASSLGGEDEQFF.

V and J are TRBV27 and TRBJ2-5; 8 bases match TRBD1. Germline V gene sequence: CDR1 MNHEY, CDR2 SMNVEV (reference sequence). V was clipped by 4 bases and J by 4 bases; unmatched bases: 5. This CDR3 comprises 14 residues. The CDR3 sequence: CASSSYQGAETQYF. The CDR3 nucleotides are TGTGCCAGCAGTTCATATCAGGGGGCAGAGACCCAGTACTTC.

The CDR3 DNA reads TGTGCCAGCAGCTCCTCCCGGAGCGGGTCCTCCTACAATGAGCAGTTCTTC. Translated: CASSSSRSGSSYNEQFF. The V gene is TRBV11-1, the J gene TRBJ2-1, with D tentatively TRBD2 (6 bases). CDR1 SGHAT and CDR2 FQDESV come from the germline V gene (reference sequence). V gave up 4 bases and J gave up 0 bases, with 16 bases separating them. This CDR3 is built from 17 residues.

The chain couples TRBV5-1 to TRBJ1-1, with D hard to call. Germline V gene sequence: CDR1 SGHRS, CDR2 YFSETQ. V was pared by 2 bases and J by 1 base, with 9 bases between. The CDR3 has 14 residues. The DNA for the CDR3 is TGCGCCAGCAGCTTTGGGCTCAGGAACACTGAAGCTTTCTTT. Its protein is CASSFGLRNTEAFF. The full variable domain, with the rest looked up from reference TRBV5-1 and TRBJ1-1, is KAGVTQTPRYLIKTRGQQVTLSCSPISGHRSVSWYQQTPGQGLQFLFEYFSETQRNKGNFPGRFSGRQFSNSRSEMNVSTLELGDSALYLCASSFGLRNTEAFFGQGTRLTVV.

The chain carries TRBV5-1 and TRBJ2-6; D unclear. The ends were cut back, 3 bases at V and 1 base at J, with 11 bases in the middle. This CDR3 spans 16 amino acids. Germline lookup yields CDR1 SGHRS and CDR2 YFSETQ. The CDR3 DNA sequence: TGCGCCAGCAGCTCCGGGTCCGTATCTGGGGCCAACGTCCTGACTTTC. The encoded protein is CASSSGSVSGANVLTF.

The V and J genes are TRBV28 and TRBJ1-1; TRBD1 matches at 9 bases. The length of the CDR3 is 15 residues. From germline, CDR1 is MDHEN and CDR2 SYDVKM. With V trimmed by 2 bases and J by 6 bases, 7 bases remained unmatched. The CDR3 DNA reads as TGTGCCAGCAGTTTAATACAGGGGGCTGCACCTGAAGCTTTCTTT. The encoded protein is CASSLIQGAAPEAFF.

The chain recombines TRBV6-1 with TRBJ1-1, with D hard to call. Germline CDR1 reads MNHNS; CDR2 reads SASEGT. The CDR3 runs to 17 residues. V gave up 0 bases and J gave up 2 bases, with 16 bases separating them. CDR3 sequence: CASSEARGARRNTEAFF. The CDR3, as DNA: TGTGCCAGCAGTGAAGCGCGAGGAGCCAGAAGAAACACTGAAGCTTTCTTT.

CDR3 amino acids: CASRPRWAGGQPQHF. In DNA form, the CDR3 reads TGTGCCAGCCGACCACGGTGGGCGGGGGGTCAGCCCCAGCATTTT. The V and J genes are TRBV28 and TRBJ1-5, with TRBD1 as a possible D gene (5 bases). The CDR3 is 15 residues long. Germline V lookup: CDR1 MDHEN, CDR2 SYDVKM. Trimming took off 8 bases at V and 6 bases at J, with 20 bases between the two ends.

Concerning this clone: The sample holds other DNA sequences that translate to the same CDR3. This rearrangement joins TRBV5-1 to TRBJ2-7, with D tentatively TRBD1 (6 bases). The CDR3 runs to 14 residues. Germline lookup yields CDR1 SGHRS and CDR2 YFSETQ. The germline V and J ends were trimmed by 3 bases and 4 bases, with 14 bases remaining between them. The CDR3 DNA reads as TGCGCCAGCAGCTCCGGGACACCTTCATACGAGCAGTACTTC. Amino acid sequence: CASSSGTPSYEQYF.

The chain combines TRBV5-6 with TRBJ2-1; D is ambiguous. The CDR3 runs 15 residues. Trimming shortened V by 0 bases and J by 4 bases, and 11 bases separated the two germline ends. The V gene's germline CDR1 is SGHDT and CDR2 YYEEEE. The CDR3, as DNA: TGTGCCAGCAGCTTGGCTTGGCCTCAATACAATGAGCAGTTCTTC. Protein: CASSLAWPQYNEQFF.

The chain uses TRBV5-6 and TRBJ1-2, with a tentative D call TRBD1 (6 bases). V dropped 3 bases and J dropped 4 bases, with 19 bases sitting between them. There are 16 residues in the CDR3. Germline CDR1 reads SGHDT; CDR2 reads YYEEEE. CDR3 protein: CASSYLQGSGRYGYTF. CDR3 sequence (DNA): TGTGCCAGCAGCTACTTACAGGGATCTGGTCGCTATGGCTACACCTTC.

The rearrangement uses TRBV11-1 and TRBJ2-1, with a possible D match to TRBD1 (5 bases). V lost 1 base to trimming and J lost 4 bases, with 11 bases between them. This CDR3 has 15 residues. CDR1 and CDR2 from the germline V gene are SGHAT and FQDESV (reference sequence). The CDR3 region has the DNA TGTGCCAGCAGCTTAGTTAGGGGCCCGTACAATGAGCAGTTCTTC. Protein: CASSLVRGPYNEQFF.

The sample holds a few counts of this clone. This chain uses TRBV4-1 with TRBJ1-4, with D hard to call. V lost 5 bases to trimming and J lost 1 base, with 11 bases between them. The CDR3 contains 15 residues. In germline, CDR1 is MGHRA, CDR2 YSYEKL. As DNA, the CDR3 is TGCGCCAGCAGCGCTCTGGGAGGAACTAATGAAAAACTGTTTTTT. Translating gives CASSALGGTNEKLFF.

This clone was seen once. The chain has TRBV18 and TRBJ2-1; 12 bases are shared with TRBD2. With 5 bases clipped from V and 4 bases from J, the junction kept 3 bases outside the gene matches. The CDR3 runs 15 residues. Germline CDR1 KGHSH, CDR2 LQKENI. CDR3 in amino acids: CASSGLAGSYNEQFF. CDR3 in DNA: TGTGCCAGCTCAGGACTAGCGGGGAGTTACAATGAGCAGTTCTTC.

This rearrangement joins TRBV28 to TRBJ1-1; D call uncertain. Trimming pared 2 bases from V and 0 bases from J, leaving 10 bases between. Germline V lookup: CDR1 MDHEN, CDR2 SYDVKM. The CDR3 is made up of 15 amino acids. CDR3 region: CASSLVNSMNTEAFF. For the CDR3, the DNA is TGTGCCAGCAGTTTAGTGAACAGCATGAACACTGAAGCTTTCTTT.

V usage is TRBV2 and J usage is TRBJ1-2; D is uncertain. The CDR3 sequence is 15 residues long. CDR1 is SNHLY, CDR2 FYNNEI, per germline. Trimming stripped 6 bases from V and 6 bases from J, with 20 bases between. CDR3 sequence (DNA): TGTGCCAGCAGGAACCTAGCGCCCTGGGTGGATGGCTACACCTTC. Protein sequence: CASRNLAPWVDGYTF. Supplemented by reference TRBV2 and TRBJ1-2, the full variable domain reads EPEVTQTPSHQVTQMGQEVILRCVPISNHLYFYWYRQILGQKVEFLVSFYNNEISEKSEIFDDQFSVERPDGSNFTLKIRSTKLEDSAMYFCASRNLAPWVDGYTFGSGTRLTVV.

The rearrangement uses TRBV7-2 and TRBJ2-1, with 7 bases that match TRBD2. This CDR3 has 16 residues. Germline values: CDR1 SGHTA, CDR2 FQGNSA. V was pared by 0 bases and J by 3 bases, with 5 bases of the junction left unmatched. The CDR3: CASSLAWGGIYNEQFF. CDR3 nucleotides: TGTGCCAGCAGCTTAGCGTGGGGAGGGATCTACAATGAGCAGTTCTTC.

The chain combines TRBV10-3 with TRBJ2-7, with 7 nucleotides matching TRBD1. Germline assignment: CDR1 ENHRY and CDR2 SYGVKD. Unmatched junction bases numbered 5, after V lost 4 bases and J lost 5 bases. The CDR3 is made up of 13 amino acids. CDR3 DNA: TGTGCCATCAGTGTGAGGGGGCTAAACGAGCAGTACTTC. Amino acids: CAISVRGLNEQYF.

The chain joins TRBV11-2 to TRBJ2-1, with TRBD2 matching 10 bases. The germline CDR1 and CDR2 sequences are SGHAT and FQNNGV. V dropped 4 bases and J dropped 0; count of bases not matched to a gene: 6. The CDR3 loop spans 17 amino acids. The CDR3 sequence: CASSSSSGRSSYNEQFF. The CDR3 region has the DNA TGTGCCAGCAGCTCTTCTAGCGGGAGAAGCTCCTACAATGAGCAGTTCTTC.

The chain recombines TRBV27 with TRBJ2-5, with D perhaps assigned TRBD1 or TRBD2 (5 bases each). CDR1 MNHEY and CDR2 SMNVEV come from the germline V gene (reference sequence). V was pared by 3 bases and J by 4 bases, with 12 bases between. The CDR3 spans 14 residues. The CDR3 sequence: CASSLVGGPETQYF. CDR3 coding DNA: TGTGCCAGCAGTTTGGTTGGGGGTCCAGAGACCCAGTACTTC.

The CDR3 DNA reads as TGTGCTAGTGGTCCCGGGACAGGGAAGGAGACCCAGTACTTC. Translation gives CASGPGTGKETQYF. J is TRBJ2-5 and V is TRBV12-5; 9 bases fit TRBD1. Per germline, CDR1 LGHNT and CDR2 FRNRAP. This CDR3 region has 14 residues. The junction had 6 bases not matched to a gene; V was cut back by 5 bases and J by 5 bases. Combining the CDR3 with reference TRBV12-5 and TRBJ2-5 gives the whole variable domain DARVTQTPRHKVTEMGQEVTMRCQPILGHNTVFWYRQTMMQGLELLAYFRNRAPLDDSGMPKDRFSAEMPDATLATLKIQPSEPRDSAVYFCASGPGTGKETQYFGPGTRLLVL.

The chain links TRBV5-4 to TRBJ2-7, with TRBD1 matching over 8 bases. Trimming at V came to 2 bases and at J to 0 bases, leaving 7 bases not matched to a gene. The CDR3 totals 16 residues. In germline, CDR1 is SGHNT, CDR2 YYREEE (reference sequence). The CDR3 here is CASSFPGQASSYEQYF. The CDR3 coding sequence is TGTGCCAGCAGCTTTCCGGGACAGGCAAGCTCCTACGAGCAGTACTTC.

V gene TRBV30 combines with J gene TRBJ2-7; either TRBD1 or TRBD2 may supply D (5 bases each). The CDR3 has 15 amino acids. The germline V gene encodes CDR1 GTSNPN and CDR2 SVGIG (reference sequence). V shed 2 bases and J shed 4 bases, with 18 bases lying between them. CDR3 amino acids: CAWSIGTPLGYEQYF. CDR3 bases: TGTGCCTGGAGTATCGGGACCCCGCTCGGGTACGAGCAGTACTTC. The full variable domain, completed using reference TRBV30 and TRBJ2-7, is SQTIHQWPATLVQPVGSPLSLECTVEGTSNPNLYWYRQAAGRGLQLLFYSVGIGQISSEVPQNLSASRPQDRQFILSSKKLLLSDSGFYLCAWSIGTPLGYEQYFGPGTRLTVT.

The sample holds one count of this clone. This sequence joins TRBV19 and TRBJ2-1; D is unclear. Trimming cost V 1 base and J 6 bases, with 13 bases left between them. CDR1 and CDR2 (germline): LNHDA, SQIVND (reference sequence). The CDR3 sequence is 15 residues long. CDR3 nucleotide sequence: TGTGCCAGTAGTATAGTCCCGGGCACCCCCAATGAGCAGTTCTTC. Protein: CASSIVPGTPNEQFF. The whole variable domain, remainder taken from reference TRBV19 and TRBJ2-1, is DGGITQSPKYLFRKEGQNVTLSCEQNLNHDAMYWYRQDPGQGLRLIYYSQIVNDFQKGDIAEGYSVSREKKESFPLTVTSAQKNPTAFYLCASSIVPGTPNEQFFGPGTRLTVL.

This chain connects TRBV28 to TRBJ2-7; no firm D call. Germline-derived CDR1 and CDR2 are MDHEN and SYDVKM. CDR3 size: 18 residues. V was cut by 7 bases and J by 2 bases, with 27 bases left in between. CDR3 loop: CASTLDPLLTRRTYEQYF. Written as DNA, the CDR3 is TGTGCCAGCACCCTTGACCCGCTCCTAACCAGACGAACCTACGAGCAGTACTTC.

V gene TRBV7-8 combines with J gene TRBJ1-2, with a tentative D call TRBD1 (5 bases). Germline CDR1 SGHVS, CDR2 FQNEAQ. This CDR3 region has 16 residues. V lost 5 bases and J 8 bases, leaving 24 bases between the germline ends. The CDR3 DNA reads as TGTGCCAGCAGCCCAGAGGGCCGCGGGGGAAGGGGAGGCTACACCTTC. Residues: CASSPEGRGGRGGYTF.

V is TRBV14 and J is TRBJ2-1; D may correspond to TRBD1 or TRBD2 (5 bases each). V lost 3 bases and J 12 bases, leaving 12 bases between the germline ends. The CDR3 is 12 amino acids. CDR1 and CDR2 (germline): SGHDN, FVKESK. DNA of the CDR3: TGTGCCAGCAGCCAGGGGACGAGCCCGCAGTTCTTC. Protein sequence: CASSQGTSPQFF. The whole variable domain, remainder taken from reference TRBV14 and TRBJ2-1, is EAGVTQFPSHSVIEKGQTVTLRCDPISGHDNLYWYRRVMGKEIKFLLHFVKESKQDESGMPNNRFLAERTGGTYSTLKVQPAELEDSGVYFCASSQGTSPQFFGPGTRLTVL.

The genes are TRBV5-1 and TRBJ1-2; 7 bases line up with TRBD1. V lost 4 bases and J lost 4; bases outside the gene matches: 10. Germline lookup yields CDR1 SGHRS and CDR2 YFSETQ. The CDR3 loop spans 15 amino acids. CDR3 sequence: CASSGGDSSLYGYTF. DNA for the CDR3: TGCGCCAGCAGCGGTGGGGACAGCTCACTCTATGGCTACACCTTC.

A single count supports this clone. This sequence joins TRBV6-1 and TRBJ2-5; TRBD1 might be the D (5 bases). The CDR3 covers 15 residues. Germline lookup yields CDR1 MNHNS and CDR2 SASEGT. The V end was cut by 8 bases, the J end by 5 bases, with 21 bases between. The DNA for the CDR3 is TGTGCCAGCTCACCTGAGTTTGTAGGGGTCGAGACCCAGTACTTC. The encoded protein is CASSPEFVGVETQYF.